The present entry profiles one T cell receptor (beta chain) with its context. Its antigen is not known. The data belong to a study of OX40 agonist ivuxolimab in advanced cancers. Study observations and caveats: Expanded clones were, on average, more numerous in CD8+ T cells than in CD4+.

The data were produced by immunoSEQ multiplex PCR, yet TCRdb's version contains in-frame clones alone and is incomplete. The data contain about 12,000 clones, roughly 81% of them singletons. The clonotype comes from an adult with an advanced solid tumor such as melanoma, head and neck, liver or kidney cancer. The source material was CD4+ or CD8+ T cells sorted from blood, sampled in a trial of the OX40 agonist ivuxolimab.

This CDR3 reads CASSFFPTSNQPQHF. The CDR3 DNA follows: TGTGCCAGCAGCTTTTTTCCGACTAGCAATCAGCCCCAGCATTTT. The chain links TRBV5-6 to TRBJ1-5; no definite D call. The V and J ends lost 2 bases and 0 bases respectively, with 9 bases between them. Looked up from germline, CDR1 is SGHDT and CDR2 is YYEEEE. This CDR3 region has 15 residues. The full variable domain, its missing parts supplied by reference TRBV5-6 and TRBJ1-5, is DAGVTQSPTHLIKTRGQQVTLRCSPKSGHDTVSWYQQALGQGPQFIFQYYEEEERQRGNFPDRFSGHQFPNYSSELNVNALLLGDSALYLCASSFFPTSNQPQHFGDGTRLSIL.